Following are 31 T cell receptor beta chains from one sample sequenced in a study of T-cell memory formation after mild COVID-19. TCRdb re-called the 5' RACE reads with MiXCR, one entry per CDR3 protein. This table has around 470,000 distinct CDR3 sequences, roughly 20% appearing once. Source material: PBMCs or a T cell subset sorted from them (not recorded which). These receptors were taken from an adult woman who had mild COVID-19 (a few samples of this study predate the infection). Cell type and time point are not known.

This clonotype came up a few times. This chain joins TRBV6-1 and TRBJ2-5; 10 nucleotides line up with TRBD2. CDR3 size: 14 residues. J was trimmed by 4 bases and V by 8 bases; bases with no gene match: 7. Germline V gene data show CDR1 as MNHNS and CDR2 as SASEGT. CDR3 sequence (DNA): TGTGCCAGCGGGGGGGTAGCGGGAGGAGAGACCCAGTACTTC. Protein product: CASGGVAGGETQYF.

This clonotype was counted many times. The V call is TRBV7-9, the J call TRBJ2-1; D ambiguous. This CDR3 has 16 amino acids. The ends were cut back, 5 bases at V and 0 bases at J, with 14 bases in the middle. Germline loops: CDR1 SEHNR, CDR2 FQNEAQ (reference sequence). The CDR3 protein is CASSPLTISSYNEQFF. The CDR3 DNA reads TGTGCCAGCAGCCCCTTGACGATTAGCTCCTACAATGAGCAGTTCTTC.

This clonotype was detected a few times. The chain links TRBV6-1 to TRBJ2-2; TRBD2 agrees at 8 bases. The ends lost 8 bases at V and 2 bases at J; junction bases unmatched: 7. The V gene's germline CDR1 is MNHNS and CDR2 SASEGT. The CDR3 has 15 residues. CDR3 protein: CASGRRGENTGELFF. In nucleotides, the CDR3 is TGTGCCAGCGGAAGGCGGGGGGAAAACACCGGGGAGCTGTTTTTT.

The genes are TRBV6-5 and TRBJ2-1; maybe TRBD2 (5 bases). V lost 3 bases and J 9 bases, leaving 15 bases between the germline ends. Germline V gene data show CDR1 as MNHEY and CDR2 as SVGAGI. This CDR3 has 14 amino acids. The CDR3 sequence: CASSYGRDGSEQFF. CDR3 in DNA: TGTGCCAGCAGTTATGGTCGGGATGGGAGTGAGCAGTTCTTC.

DNA for the CDR3: TGTGCCAGCAGCTTAGCTCCCACAGGGAGAGGCACTGAAGCTTTCTTT. The encoded protein is CASSLAPTGRGTEAFF. The chain joins TRBV7-2 to TRBJ1-1; D may be TRBD1 (6 bases). Deletions cut 0 bases from V and 4 bases from J, with 15 bases between. CDR3 length: 16 residues. Germline assignment: CDR1 SGHTA and CDR2 FQGNSA.

J is TRBJ1-2 and V is TRBV7-9, with 8 bases identical to TRBD1. The CDR3 is made up of 16 amino acids. The V and J ends lost 5 bases and 3 bases, in that order; junction bases with no gene match: 11. CDR1 and CDR2 (germline): SEHNR, FQNEAQ (reference sequence). The CDR3 bases are TGTGCCAGCAGCGGTCCCCCAGGGGGCGCGGACTATGGCTACACCTTC. It translates to CASSGPPGGADYGYTF.

This clonotype has only a few counts. V gene TRBV29-1 combines with J gene TRBJ2-2; 15 positions agree with TRBD2. CDR1 and CDR2 (germline): SQVTM, ANQGSEA. This CDR3 region has 15 residues. The J segment lost 4 bases and the V segment lost 3 bases, leaving 0 bases of the junction unmatched. As DNA, the CDR3 is TGCAGCGTTGAGGGACTAGCGGGAGGCACCGGGGAGCTGTTTTTT. Translating gives CSVEGLAGGTGELFF.

Only a few counts were recorded for this clonotype. The chain joins TRBV4-1 to TRBJ2-3, with D possibly being TRBD2 (6 bases). The germline gives CDR1 MGHRA, CDR2 YSYEKL. This CDR3 spans 17 amino acids. Trimming left V 1 base short and J 4 bases short, with 18 bases between. CDR3 coding DNA: TGCGCCAGCAGCCAAGGCCTTCTTAGGAGGGAGGCAGATACGCAGTATTTT. This encodes CASSQGLLRREADTQYF.

The chain combines TRBV19 with TRBJ1-5; 10 bases agree with TRBD1. This CDR3 spans 15 amino acids. V lost 6 bases and J lost 3; bases outside the gene matches: 5. Germline V lookup: CDR1 LNHDA, CDR2 SQIVND (reference sequence). The DNA for the CDR3 is TGTGCCAGTAGCTGGGACAGGGGAGACAATCAGCCCCAGCATTTT. It encodes CASSWDRGDNQPQHF.

The chain is built from TRBV10-3 and TRBJ2-7, with 11 bases matching TRBD2. Germline CDR1 and CDR2: ENHRY and SYGVKD. With 6 bases clipped from V and 3 bases from J, the junction kept 1 base outside the gene matches. The CDR3 consists of 13 residues. The CDR3 loop is CAIRTSGDYEQYF. The CDR3 DNA reads as TGTGCCATCAGGACTAGCGGGGACTACGAGCAGTACTTC.

This clonotype was observed a handful of times. The chain employs TRBV29-1 and TRBJ2-5; D tentatively reads TRBD1 or TRBD2 (6 bases each). This CDR3 has 12 amino acids. The ends were cut back, 4 bases at V and 7 bases at J, with 13 bases in the middle. Looked up from germline, CDR1 is SQVTM and CDR2 is ANQGSEA. The CDR3 loop is CSVAETGATQYF. Here the CDR3 DNA reads TGCAGCGTTGCCGAGACGGGGGCGACCCAGTACTTC.

The table lists this clonotype with a few counts. The chain couples TRBV12-3 or TRBV12-4 to TRBJ1-2; tentative D call: TRBD1 (5 bases). Trimming removed 5 bases from V and 4 bases from J, with 14 bases in between. The length of the CDR3 is 14 residues. CDR3 amino acids: CASSLQTVPYGYTF. The DNA for the CDR3 is TGTGCCAGCAGTCTACAGACAGTGCCCTATGGCTACACCTTC.

This clonotype showed up just a few times. V and J are TRBV27 and TRBJ1-2; tentative D call: TRBD1 (6 bases). Per germline, CDR1 MNHEY and CDR2 SMNVEV (reference sequence). V was pared by 5 bases and J by 7 bases, with 20 bases between. This CDR3 contains 15 residues. The CDR3 here is CASSPTQGRGSGYTF. The CDR3 DNA is TGTGCCAGCAGTCCAACACAGGGAAGGGGATCTGGCTACACCTTC.

The chain is built from TRBV12-3 or TRBV12-4 and TRBJ2-3; possibly TRBD2 for D (5 bases). The CDR3 length is 15 residues. V gave up 6 bases and J gave up 1 base, with 14 bases separating them. The CDR3 protein is CASSELDSGTDTQYF. The DNA of the CDR3 is TGTGCCAGCAGCGAACTAGATAGTGGCACAGATACGCAGTATTTT.

There are a few counts of this clonotype. The J gene is TRBJ2-1, the V gene TRBV4-2; 9 positions agree with TRBD2. Trimming at V came to 1 base and at J to 4 bases, leaving 11 bases not matched to a gene. Germline V gene lookup returns CDR1 LGHNA and CDR2 YNFKEQ. CDR3 length: 18 residues. The CDR3 nucleotides are TGTGCCAGCAGCCAAGGAGACGGCGGGAGGGATGATTACAATGAGCAGTTCTTC. It is translated as CASSQGDGGRDDYNEQFF.

The CDR3 nucleotides read TGTGCCAGCAGTTTCGGGGGACAGGGTGATGGCTACACCTTC. Its translation is CASSFGGQGDGYTF. This chain uses TRBV12-3 or TRBV12-4 with TRBJ1-2; TRBD1 aligns across 9 bases. V dropped 3 bases and J dropped 6; count of bases not matched to a gene: 5. This CDR3 has 14 amino acids.

A few counts support this clonotype. V gene TRBV5-1 combines with J gene TRBJ2-1; 9 nucleotides line up with TRBD1. The CDR3 extends over 15 amino acids. The junction had 9 bases not matched to a gene; V was cut back by 2 bases and J by 9 bases. Germline loops: CDR1 SGHRS, CDR2 YFSETQ. The CDR3 DNA sequence: TGCGCCAGCAGCTTCAGGGAGGACAGGGGTACTGAGCAGTTCTTC. It specifies CASSFREDRGTEQFF.

This clonotype was picked up a small number of times. The chain links TRBV7-2 to TRBJ2-7; the D call may be TRBD1 or TRBD2 (5 bases each). Germline-derived CDR1 and CDR2 are SGHTA and FQGNSA. Trimming removed 5 bases from V and 2 bases from J, with 13 bases in between. The CDR3 contains 14 residues. The CDR3 DNA reads as TGTGCCAGCAGCCTCGGGGCCTGGACCTACGAGCAGTACTTC. Amino acid sequence: CASSLGAWTYEQYF.

This clonotype has just a few counts. The rearrangement links TRBV3-1 to TRBJ2-3; 9 bases align to TRBD2. The CDR3 has 15 amino acids. With V trimmed by 1 base and J by 4 bases, 3 bases remained unmatched. Germline lookup yields CDR1 LGHDT and CDR2 YNNKEL (reference sequence). DNA for the CDR3: TGTGCCAGCAGCCAAGGCGGGAGGGCCGCAGATACGCAGTATTTT. It yields the protein CASSQGGRAADTQYF.

This clonotype was seen a few times. V is TRBV18 and J is TRBJ2-1, with 10 nucleotides matching TRBD2. Trimming took 2 bases from V and 8 from J; bases not matched to a gene: 18. The CDR3 spans 19 residues. Germline values: CDR1 KGHSH, CDR2 LQKENI. The CDR3 coding sequence is TGTGCCAGCTCACCAGCCACGTCCTTAGCGGGAGGAGGTCGTGATGAGCAGTTCTTC. This translates into CASSPATSLAGGGRDEQFF.

This clonotype has just a few counts. J is TRBJ2-7 and V is TRBV7-8; D might be TRBD2 (6 bases). With 1 base removed from V and 6 bases from J, the gap between germline ends came to 19 bases. The germline CDR1 and CDR2 sequences are SGHVS and FQNEAQ. The CDR3 totals 16 residues. CDR3 coding DNA: TGTGCCAGCAGCTTAGAGGTGGTGGGGGGTAGGGGCGAGCAGTACTTC. It translates to CASSLEVVGGRGEQYF.

This clonotype was counted between two and nine times. The rearrangement links TRBV12-3 or TRBV12-4 to TRBJ2-1; D call uncertain. V lost 5 bases to trimming and J lost 6 bases, with 5 bases between them. The CDR3 runs 11 residues. DNA for the CDR3: TGTGCCAGCAGTCCCCGCAATGAGCAGTTCTTC. Residues: CASSPRNEQFF.

This clonotype has a handful of counts. V is TRBV29-1 and J is TRBJ2-1; perhaps TRBD2 as D (6 bases). Per the germline V gene, CDR1 is SQVTM and CDR2 is ANQGSEA. The V end lost 2 bases, the J end lost 0 bases, and 14 bases lay between the germline ends. This CDR3 has 16 residues. CDR3 nucleotides: TGCAGCGTTGAAATCGGGAGTTTGAGCTCCTACAATGAGCAGTTCTTC. Protein sequence: CSVEIGSLSSYNEQFF.

At least ten counts were recorded for this clonotype. V and J are TRBV11-2 and TRBJ2-3; TRBD2 agrees at 7 bases. The CDR3 extends over 15 amino acids. V shed 5 bases, J shed 3 bases, and the junction held 8 bases outside the gene matches. In germline, CDR1 is SGHAT, CDR2 FQNNGV. CDR3 nucleotide sequence: TGTGCCAGCAGCCCCCAACTAGCGTCAACAGATACGCAGTATTTT. It codes for CASSPQLASTDTQYF.

This clonotype was found once. V is TRBV27 and J is TRBJ2-5; possible D gene TRBD1, 6 bases. Trimming shortened V by 3 bases and J by 5 bases, and 16 bases separated the two germline ends. The germline V gene encodes CDR1 MNHEY and CDR2 SMNVEV (reference sequence). CDR3 length: 15 residues. The CDR3 reads CASSFFGSQGETQYF. The CDR3 DNA is TGTGCCAGCAGTTTCTTTGGATCGCAGGGGGAGACCCAGTACTTC.

The chain employs TRBV7-6 and TRBJ2-7, with 9 bases lining up with TRBD2. CDR3 size: 17 residues. V shed 5 bases, J shed 0 bases, and the junction held 11 bases outside the gene matches. CDR1 is SGHVS and CDR2 is FNYEAQ in the germline V gene. This chain's CDR3 is CASSPVPSGGPSYEQYF. As DNA, the CDR3 is TGTGCCAGCAGCCCCGTTCCCAGCGGGGGGCCCTCCTACGAGCAGTACTTC.

The chain employs TRBV9 and TRBJ2-7, with TRBD1 identical over 9 bases. The CDR3 is made up of 18 amino acids. The germline V gene encodes CDR1 SGDLS and CDR2 YYNGEE. Trimming at V came to 3 bases and at J to 7 bases, leaving 20 bases not matched to a gene. DNA for the CDR3: TGTGCCAGCAGCGCCCGAGGGACAGGGTTCCTCCAGGTGGATGAGCAGTACTTC. This translates into CASSARGTGFLQVDEQYF.

This clonotype appeared a few times. The chain combines TRBV27 with TRBJ2-7; the D is unclear. Between the trimmed V and J ends, which lost 0 bases and 6 bases, there was a span of 9 bases. The CDR3 extends over 13 amino acids. Per the germline V gene, CDR1 is MNHEY and CDR2 is SMNVEV (reference sequence). CDR3 loop: CASSLSSASEQYF. The CDR3 nucleotides read TGTGCCAGCAGTTTATCGAGCGCGAGCGAGCAGTACTTC.

This clonotype was seen only a few times. This rearrangement joins TRBV5-1 to TRBJ1-2; no definite D call. Trimming stripped 7 bases from V and 2 bases from J, with 12 bases between. Germline V gene data show CDR1 as SGHRS and CDR2 as YFSETQ. The CDR3 has 13 residues. CDR3 in amino acids: CASGGTQNYGYTF. In nucleotides, the CDR3 is TGCGCCAGCGGTGGTACACAAAACTATGGCTACACCTTC.

Only a few counts were recorded for this clonotype. The chain combines TRBV12-3 or TRBV12-4 with TRBJ1-1, with D unresolved. V gave up 3 bases and J gave up 5 bases, with 13 bases separating them. This CDR3 has 14 residues. The chain's CDR3 is CASSLGRSLTEAFF. CDR3 sequence (DNA): TGTGCCAGCAGTTTGGGCAGGTCGTTAACTGAAGCTTTCTTT.

The J gene is TRBJ2-3, the V gene TRBV7-9, with D tentatively TRBD2 (5 bases). V was pared by 6 bases and J by 0 bases, with 22 bases between. Per germline, CDR1 SEHNR and CDR2 FQNEAQ (reference sequence). The CDR3 length is 18 residues. The CDR3 loop reads CASSSPGVSRSSTDTQYF. In DNA form, the CDR3 reads TGTGCCAGCAGTTCACCCGGGGTCTCGCGGAGCAGCACAGATACGCAGTATTTT.